The TCR beta chain described here comes from a study of blood T cell repertoires in COVID-19. At the level of the study: T cells, B-cell-depleted T cells, or PBMCs provided the cDNA or gDNA that served as material.

The CDR3 is 16 amino acids. Looked up from germline, CDR1 is MNHNS and CDR2 is SASEGT. Unmatched junction bases numbered 9, after V lost 1 base and J lost 5 bases. As originally analysed: Amplification from reference gene primers served as the basis for estimated nucleated cell counts. Using immunoSEQ multiplex PCR, the repertoire was profiled, and TCRdb retains in-frame clones only, with some absent. V and J calls and clone size are as listed in that table; D and trimming were resolved from the DNA. The table shows tens of thousands of clones, with approximately 80% occurring only once. The source material was peripheral blood. This TCR came from a man between 60 and 75 years old with acute or convalescent COVID-19. This chain joins TRBV6-1 and TRBJ2-7; 9 bases fit TRBD1. CDR3 sequence reads: CASSEGYGTGSNEQYF. DNA for the CDR3: TGTGCCAGCAGTGAAGGGTATGGGACAGGGTCCAACGAGCAGTACTTC.